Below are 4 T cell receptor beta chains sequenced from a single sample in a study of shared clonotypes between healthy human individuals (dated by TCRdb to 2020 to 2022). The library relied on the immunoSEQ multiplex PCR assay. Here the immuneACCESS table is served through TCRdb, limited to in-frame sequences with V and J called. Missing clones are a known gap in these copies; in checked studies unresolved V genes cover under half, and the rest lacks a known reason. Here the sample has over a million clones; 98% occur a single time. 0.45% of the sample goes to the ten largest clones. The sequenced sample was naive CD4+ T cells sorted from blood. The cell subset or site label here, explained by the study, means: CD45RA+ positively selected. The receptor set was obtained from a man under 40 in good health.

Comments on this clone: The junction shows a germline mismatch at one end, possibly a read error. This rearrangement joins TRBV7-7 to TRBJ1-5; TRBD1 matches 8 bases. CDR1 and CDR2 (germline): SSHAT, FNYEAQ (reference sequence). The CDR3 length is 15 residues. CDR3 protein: CASSRRATGDQPQHF. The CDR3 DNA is TGTGCTAGCAGCCGCCGAGCGACAGGGGATCAGCCCCAGCATTTT.

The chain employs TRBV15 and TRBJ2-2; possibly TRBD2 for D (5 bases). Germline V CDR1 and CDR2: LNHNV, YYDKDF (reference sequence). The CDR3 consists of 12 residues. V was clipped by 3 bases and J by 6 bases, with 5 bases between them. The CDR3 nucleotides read TGTGCCACCAGCAGGAGGGCCGGGGAGCTGTTTTTT. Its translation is CATSRRAGELFF.

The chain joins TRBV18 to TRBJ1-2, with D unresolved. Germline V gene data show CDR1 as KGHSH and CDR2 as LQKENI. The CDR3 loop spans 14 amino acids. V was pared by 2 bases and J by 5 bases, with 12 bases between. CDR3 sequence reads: CASSPGDTEYGYTF. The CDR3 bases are TGTGCCAGCTCACCAGGGGATACCGAGTATGGCTACACCTTC.

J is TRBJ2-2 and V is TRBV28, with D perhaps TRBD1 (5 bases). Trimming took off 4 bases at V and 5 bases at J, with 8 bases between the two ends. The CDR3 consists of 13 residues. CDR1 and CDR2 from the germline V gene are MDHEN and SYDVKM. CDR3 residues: CASSSDTTGELFF. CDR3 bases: TGTGCCAGCAGTTCGGACACTACCGGGGAGCTGTTTTTT.